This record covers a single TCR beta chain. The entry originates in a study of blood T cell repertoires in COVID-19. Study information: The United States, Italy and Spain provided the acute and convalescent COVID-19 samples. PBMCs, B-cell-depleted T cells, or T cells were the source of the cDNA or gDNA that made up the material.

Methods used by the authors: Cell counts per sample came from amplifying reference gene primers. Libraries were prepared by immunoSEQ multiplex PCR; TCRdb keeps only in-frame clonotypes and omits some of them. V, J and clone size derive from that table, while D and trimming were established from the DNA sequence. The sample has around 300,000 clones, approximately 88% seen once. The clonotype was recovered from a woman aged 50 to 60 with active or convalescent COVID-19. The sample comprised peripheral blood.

The CDR3 DNA sequence: TGCGCCAGCAGCTTGATCCGCGGGGGTATGAACACTGAAGCTTTCTTT. Amino acids: CASSLIRGGMNTEAFF. The chain uses TRBV5-1 and TRBJ1-1; a weak D match, TRBD1 (5 bases). In germline, CDR1 is SGHRS, CDR2 YFSETQ. This CDR3 has 16 residues. V shed 1 base and J shed 0 bases, with 13 bases lying between them.